Described below is a single TCR beta chain sequence and its context. This clonotype came up many times. No cognate antigen has been identified for it. Within one base of it there is no much larger clone, and no base qualities were kept. CDR1 SGHVS and CDR2 FQNEAQ are derived from the germline V gene. Measured from the cysteine to the phenylalanine, the CDR3 is 15 residues long. The entry retains the CDR3 DNA only, 45 bases that are in frame from base 1. V is pared back by 6 bases and J by 6 bases, with 17 bases lying between the germline termini. Explained via the paper, the time point label denotes: sample taken at primary tumor resection. Donors were 72 patients with early-stage, untreated non-small cell lung cancer from the lung TRACERx cohort. Without any cell sorting, TCR sequencing was performed on whole RNA extracted either from tumor and nontumor lung tissue or from cryopreserved PBMC samples. A patient was chosen for TCR sequencing only when enough RNA was available from at least two tumor regions.

This entry comes from a study of spatial heterogeneity in lung cancer (dated by TCRdb to the late 2010s). Some background on the complete study: More beta-chain than alpha-chain transcripts were consistently detected, likely reflecting higher beta-chain transcript abundance. TCR repertoire features were related to nonsynonymous mutation counts determined by whole-exome sequencing of tumor tissue. Both alpha and beta chains were TCR-sequenced in samples taken at surgery, namely 220 tumor regions, roughly 64 matched nontumor lung samples and over 55 PBMC samples. In non-small cell lung cancer, the study quantitatively compared TCR alpha and beta repertoires across several tumor regions, matched nontumor lung, and blood. In the raw uncorrected reads, each unique combination of TCR and UMI appeared more than ten times on average.

Overall study outcomes, separate from this receptor: Additional single-cell paired TCR alpha and beta sequencing was considered necessary to confirm, at a functional level, the hypothesis that regional TCRs recognize regional mutations. Ubiquitous expanded tumor TCRs showed up in blood more often at tumor resection than at routine follow-up.

The library was built by means of 5' RACE. Sequencing instrument: NextSeq 500. In the TCR library protocol, a unique molecular identifier was attached to each TCR cDNA molecule so that PCR and sequencing errors could be corrected. Concerning the study's data processing: TCR identification, UMI-based error correction and CDR3 extraction were performed with Decombinator tools. Expanded TCRs were defined as those above a frequency of 2 per 1,000, corresponding to the top 1% of the tumor frequency distribution. Each repertoire was subsampled 100 times to 5,000 TCRs, after which Renyi diversity was computed with the R vegan package. CDR3 similarity networks were built from amino acid triplet string-kernel similarity, with CDR3s being connected when pairwise similarity was above 0.82. Clones were called with MiXCR by TCRdb after fastp trimmed the public reads at Q25, and only in-frame beta chains were retained. Each entry is one CDR3 protein sequence, shown with its most common DNA and genes. Clone size and V and J calls follow TCRdb, not the original study. For this sample the table gives 20,000 to 25,000 distinct CDR3 sequences, of which 4.6% were detected only once. The top ten constitute 6.5% to 9% of the sample.

The TCR sequence derives from a male donor with early-stage non-small cell lung cancer. Specimen: PBMCs, collected at surgery. The sequence joins TRBV7-8 to TRBJ2-2; the D gene is perhaps TRBD1, from 6 matching bases. The CDR3 loop reads CASRYRDIGAGELFF. The DNA sequence is as follows: TGTGCCAGCAGATACCGGGACATCGGGGCCGGGGAGCTGTTTTTT.